Listed below are T cell receptor beta chains from one sample, sequenced in a study of cytomegalovirus exposure and HLA in healthy donors. Method: immunoSEQ multiplex PCR; TCRdb's copy keeps in-frame clones and lacks some. The sample includes fewer than 110,000 clones. The sequencing sample was made of PBMCs. The receptors come from a man aged 40-49 years in good health and CMV-seronegative. CDR3s include the opening cysteine and the closing phenylalanine or tryptophan. Fields, in order: D gene, J gene, V gene, CDR3 DNA, CDR3 protein. The D gene is left open where the match is weak.

>TRBD1|TRBJ2-7|TRBV7-9
TGTGCCAGCAGCAAGGGACAGTACCTCTCCTACGAGCAGTACTTC
CASSKGQYLSYEQYF
>NA|TRBJ2-7|TRBV6-5
TGTGCCAGCAGACACGACATAGTTGGAGAGCAGTACTTC
CASRHDIVGEQYF
>TRBD2|TRBJ2-5|TRBV19
TGTGCCAGCAACAATCTAGGAGCGGGAGCAACCCAAGAGACCCAGTACTTC
CASNNLGAGATQETQYF
>TRBD1|TRBJ2-4|TRBV11-3
TGTGCCAGCAGCCACCGGGACAGAAAAAACATTCAGTACTTC
CASSHRDRKNIQYF
>TRBD2|TRBJ2-3|TRBV19
TGTGCCAGTAGTTTAGCGGGTAGAAGCACAGATACGCAGTATTTT
CASSLAGRSTDTQYF
>TRBD1|TRBJ2-7|TRBV19
TGTGCCAGTAGTCCCGGGACAGGGAACTACGAGCAGTACTTC
CASSPGTGNYEQYF
>TRBD1|TRBJ1-2|TRBV29-1
TGCAGCGTTCACCGCGGGACAGGGCGCGATGGCTACACCTTC
CSVHRGTGRDGYTF
>TRBD2|TRBJ2-1|TRBV9
TGTGCCAGCAGCGAGCGGGAGAGCTACAATGAGCAGTTCTTC
CASSERESYNEQFF
>TRBD2|TRBJ2-3|TRBV11-2
TGTGCCAGCAGCTTAGTTGGTAGCGGGGGGTTCCCGGATACGCAGTATTTT
CASSLVGSGGFPDTQYF
>TRBD1|TRBJ1-2|TRBV2
TGTGCCAGCAGGACAGGGATGAACTATGGCTACACCTTC
CASRTGMNYGYTF
>NA|TRBJ1-2|TRBV27
TGTGCCAGCAGTTTATCCGCCAGAAATGGCTACACCTTC
CASSLSARNGYTF
>TRBD2|TRBJ2-7|TRBV14
TGTGCCAGCAGCACTCTTGCGGGAGCTTACGAGCAGTACTTC
CASSTLAGAYEQYF
>NA|TRBJ2-1|TRBV4-1
TGCGCCAGCAGCCAAGACTACTCCTACAATGAGCAGTTCTTC
CASSQDYSYNEQFF
>TRBD1|TRBJ2-7|TRBV11-2
TGTGCCAGCAGCCTCAACCGGGACAGGGGGCACGAGCAGTACTTC
CASSLNRDRGHEQYF
>NA|TRBJ1-1|TRBV7-9
TGTGCCAGCAGCCCGAACAGGAACACTGAAGCTTTCTTT
CASSPNRNTEAFF
>TRBD2|TRBJ2-3|TRBV6-8
TGTGCCAGCAGTTATCCTAGCGGTTTCACAGATACGCAGTATTTT
CASSYPSGFTDTQYF
>NA|TRBJ2-7|TRBV5-4
TGTGCCAGCAGCCCCGACTACTCCTACGAGCAGTACTTC
CASSPDYSYEQYF
>TRBD2|TRBJ2-3|TRBV9
TGTGCCAGCAGCGTAGAGGCGGGAGGGGGTACAGATACGCAGTATTTT
CASSVEAGGGTDTQYF
>NA|TRBJ1-5|TRBV29-1
TGCAGCGTTAGGACTGGACGGGGCAATCAGCCCCAGCATTTT
CSVRTGRGNQPQHF
>TRBD2|TRBJ2-7|TRBV7-6
TGTGCCAGCAGCTTGGGAGCGGGGTCGGTCTCGGACGAGCAGTACTTC
CASSLGAGSVSDEQYF
>TRBD2|TRBJ2-5|TRBV19
TGTGCCAGTAGTATCGGGACTAGCGGGAGGGCCCCTGAGACCCAGTACTTC
CASSIGTSGRAPETQYF
>NA|TRBJ1-5|TRBV7-9
TGTGCCAGCAGCTTAGCGGGCGGGCTTGGAGGCAATCAGCCCCAGCATTTT
CASSLAGGLGGNQPQHF
>NA|TRBJ2-3|TRBV5-1
TGCGCCAGCAGCTTGGGTCCCACGGGGGCAGATACGCAGTATTTT
CASSLGPTGADTQYF
>TRBD1|TRBJ2-6|TRBV7-9
TGTGCCAGCAGCTCAGGGGGCCCTGGGGCCAACGTCCTGACTTTC
CASSSGGPGANVLTF
>TRBD2|TRBJ2-1|TRBV7-2
TGTGCCAGCAGCCTGACTAGCGGGAACTACAATGAGCAGTTCTTC
CASSLTSGNYNEQFF
>TRBD2|TRBJ2-1|TRBV19
TGTGCCAGTTCTCAATGGGCTAGCGGGGGTTACAATGAGCAGTTCTTC
CASSQWASGGYNEQFF
>NA|TRBJ2-1|TRBV9
TGTGCCAGCAGCGTAGCTGAGTTCGGAGGCAATGAGCAGTTCTTC
CASSVAEFGGNEQFF
>TRBD1|TRBJ2-3|TRBV28
TGTGCCAGCAGTTTCGGACAGGGGTCTCGCACAGATACGCAGTATTTT
CASSFGQGSRTDTQYF
>NA|TRBJ2-7|TRBV5-4
TGTGCCACCTCGAGGCAGGGGAGCTCCTACGAGCAGTACTTC
CATSRQGSSYEQYF
>TRBD2|TRBJ2-1|TRBV7-9
TGTGCCAGCAGCTTAGCTGGCGGGGGGAGGGTCGATGAGCAGTTCTTC
CASSLAGGGRVDEQFF
>NA|TRBJ2-1|TRBV15
TGTGCCACCAGCAGAGATCCGGACAGCTACAATGAGCAGTTCTTC
CATSRDPDSYNEQFF
>NA|TRBJ2-3|TRBV2
TGTGCCAGCAGTGTACGGCAACCAAGAAGCGAGGCAAATACGCAGTATTTT
CASSVRQPRSEANTQYF